Shown below are 22 T cell receptor beta chains from a single sample sequenced in a study of T cells in Graves' hyperthyroidism and ophthalmopathy. Template material for amplifying TCR beta CDR3 regions consisted of RNA transcripts. With the HTBI primer set, the TCR CDR3 went through a first round of RT-PCR. TCRdb re-derived calls from the multiplex PCR reads in MiXCR, one entry per CDR3 protein. The sample comprises hundreds of thousands of distinct CDR3 sequences, 15% to 20% of which are singletons, and approximately 50% rests with the top ten. The sequenced material came from blood. Every receptor here comes from a man aged 35-49 years with Graves' ophthalmopathy.

The chain couples TRBV28 to TRBJ1-1, with D perhaps matching TRBD1 (5 bases). V lost 6 bases and J lost 2, with 19 bases in between. Germline V gene data show CDR1 as MDHEN and CDR2 as SYDVKM. The CDR3 loop spans 16 amino acids. The CDR3 spells CASSWDLLNKNTEAFF. The CDR3 nucleotides read TGTGCCAGCAGCTGGGACTTACTCAATAAAAACACTGAAGCTTTCTTT.

The gene calls are TRBV15 and TRBJ2-7; D call uncertain. The CDR3 sequence is 15 residues long. The V gene's germline CDR1 is LNHNV and CDR2 YYDKDF (reference sequence). Trimming shortened V by 0 bases and J by 2 bases, and 11 bases separated the two germline ends. CDR3 residues: CATSREVVGTYEQYF. The CDR3 nucleotides read TGTGCCACCAGCAGAGAGGTGGTTGGGACCTACGAGCAGTACTTC.

This clonotype has a handful of counts. This chain connects TRBV6-1 to TRBJ2-7; a possible D gene is TRBD2 (5 bases). CDR3 length: 14 residues. Trimming removed 5 bases from V and 2 bases from J, with 13 bases in between. Looked up from germline, CDR1 is MNHNS and CDR2 is SASEGT. CDR3 sequence reads: CASSYKGSPYEQYF. The CDR3 coding sequence is TGTGCCAGCAGTTATAAAGGGAGCCCCTACGAGCAGTACTTC.

For this clonotype: A much larger clone lies a single base off, so this may be a read error. V gene TRBV5-1 combines with J gene TRBJ2-1; weak D call: TRBD1 (6 bases). CDR3 length equals 15 residues. CDR1 is SGHRS and CDR2 is YFSETQ in the germline V gene. V was cut by 4 bases and J by 5 bases, with 16 bases left in between. The CDR3 nucleotides are TGCGCCAGCAGCCTGGGACAAACCGACCACAATGAGCAGTTCTTC. Translation: CASSLGQTDHNEQFF.

CDR3 in amino acids: CASRLSPVHTDTQYF. The CDR3 DNA follows: TGTGCCAGCAGACTCTCCCCGGTACACACAGATACGCAGTATTTT. V and J are TRBV28 and TRBJ2-3; no firm D call. This CDR3 has 15 residues. CDR1 and CDR2 (germline): MDHEN, SYDVKM. V shed 6 bases and J shed 2 bases, with 15 bases lying between them.

This clonotype appeared many times. The rearrangement joins TRBV18 to TRBJ2-3; maybe TRBD1 (5 bases). The CDR3 length is 15 residues. Per germline, CDR1 KGHSH and CDR2 LQKENI. The V gene lost 4 bases and the J gene lost 2 bases, with 13 bases spanning the gap. DNA for the CDR3: TGTGCCAGCTCACTGGGGCGACCCAACACAGATACGCAGTATTTT. Encoded protein: CASSLGRPNTDTQYF.

Concerning this clonotype: A read error is possible here, since a much larger clone lies one base away. This CDR3 fails to terminate in the conserved phenylalanine or tryptophan, so it likely reflects a read error. This rearrangement joins TRBV3-1 to TRBJ1-5; a weak D match, TRBD1 (5 bases). V was cut by 3 bases and J by 6 bases, with 15 bases left in between. CDR1 is LGHDT, CDR2 YNNKEL, per germline (reference sequence). The CDR3 extends over 15 amino acids. CDR3 nucleotide sequence: TGTGCCAGCAGCCAGTCAAGGGGCGCGGGTCAGCCCCAGCATCTT. It yields the protein CASSQSRGAGQPQHL.

About this clonotype itself: This may be a read error: a much more frequent sequence differs by one nucleotide. V usage is TRBV12-3 or TRBV12-4 and J usage is TRBJ1-5; D may be TRBD1 (5 bases). This CDR3 has 17 amino acids. V lost 4 bases and J 3 bases, leaving 19 bases between the germline ends. The chain's CDR3 is CASSSSARGSVNQPQHF. Written as DNA, the CDR3 is TGTGCCAGCAGTTCGTCGGCGAGGGGTTCGGTCAATCAGCCCCAGCATTTT.

This clonotype showed up just once. V gene TRBV19 combines with J gene TRBJ2-1; TRBD2 might be the D (5 bases). This CDR3 spans 17 amino acids. The V end was cut by 5 bases, the J end by 7 bases, with 24 bases between. Germline-derived CDR1 and CDR2 are LNHDA and SQIVND (reference sequence). The DNA of the CDR3 is TGTGCCAGTAGTCCAGACCCTTCTTGGGGAGCCTTGAATGAGCAGTTCTTC. It codes for CASSPDPSWGALNEQFF.

The chain has TRBV7-2 and TRBJ2-7; D ambiguous. The CDR3 extends over 13 amino acids. The germline V and J ends were trimmed by 2 bases and 4 bases, with 9 bases remaining between them. CDR1 SGHTA and CDR2 FQGNSA come from the germline V gene. CDR3 sequence reads: CASSLIKGYEQYF. In DNA, the CDR3 is TGTGCCAGCAGCTTAATAAAGGGTTACGAGCAGTACTTC. The full variable domain, rest sourced from reference TRBV7-2 and TRBJ2-7, is GAGVSQSPSNKVTEKGKDVELRCDPISGHTALYWYRQSLGQGLEFLIYFQGNSAPDKSGLPSDRFSAERTGGSVSTLTIQRTQQEDSAVYLCASSLIKGYEQYFGPGTRLTVT.

Concerning this clonotype itself: A junction boundary mismatches the germline segment, possibly from a read error. The V gene is TRBV6-1, the J gene TRBJ2-3, with 7 positions matching TRBD2. The length of the CDR3 is 15 residues. The germline V gene encodes CDR1 MNHNS and CDR2 SASEGT. The CDR3: CASSGQRGGTDTQYF. The CDR3 DNA is TGCGCCAGCAGCGGCCAGCGGGGAGGCACAGATACGCAGTATTTT.

On this clonotype itself: Given a much more abundant clone one base away, this may be a read error. J is TRBJ2-1 and V is TRBV30; TRBD2 might be the D (5 bases). Looked up from germline, CDR1 is GTSNPN and CDR2 is SVGIG (reference sequence). The CDR3 is made up of 11 amino acids. V lost 2 bases, J lost 10 bases, and 9 bases lay in between. DNA for the CDR3: TGTGCCTGGAGTCCCCAGCGGGAGCAGTTCTTC. It codes for CAWSPQREQFF. The variable domain in full, completed from reference TRBV30 and TRBJ2-1, reads SQTIHQWPATLVQPVGSPLSLECTVEGTSNPNLYWYRQAAGRGLQLLFYSVGIGQISSEVPQNLSASRPQDRQFILSSKKLLLSDSGFYLCAWSPQREQFFGPGTRLTVL.

Many counts were recorded for this clonotype. The chain couples TRBV28 to TRBJ1-5; D is unclear. Between the trimmed V and J ends, which lost 5 bases and 4 bases, there was a span of 12 bases. This CDR3 is 14 amino acids long. Germline CDR1 reads MDHEN; CDR2 reads SYDVKM. The CDR3 DNA follows: TGTGCCAGCAGTCCGGCCCTCGGGAATCAGCCCCAGCATTTT. This codes for CASSPALGNQPQHF.

Details on this clonotype: Being one base from a much bigger clone, this may be a read error. No conserved phenylalanine or tryptophan ends this CDR3, so it is likely a read error. The chain is built from TRBV12-3 or TRBV12-4 and TRBJ1-1; 7 bases align to TRBD1. The CDR3 is made up of 15 amino acids. V trimming: 3 bases; J trimming: 3 bases; junction bases outside the gene matches: 7. CDR3 nucleotides: TGTGCCAGCAGTTTTGATCGCCAGGGGGACACTGAAGCTTTCCTT. Translated: CASSFDRQGDTEAFL.

This chain links TRBV28 with TRBJ1-5, with 9 bases fitting TRBD1. Germline V gene sequence: CDR1 MDHEN, CDR2 SYDVKM. The CDR3 length is 16 residues. V lost 5 bases to trimming and J lost 4 bases; unmatched junction nucleotides: 9. CDR3 in amino acids: CASSPDRGNSNQPQHF. CDR3 DNA sequence: TGTGCCAGCAGTCCAGACAGGGGGAATAGTAATCAGCCCCAGCATTTT.

This clonotype was picked up many times. This chain links TRBV29-1 with TRBJ1-1; D not certain. V was pared by 4 bases and J by 1 base, with 19 bases between. CDR1 and CDR2 (germline): SQVTM, ANQGSEA. The CDR3 has 16 residues. In DNA, the CDR3 is TGCAGCGTTGGAATAGGAAGGGCGTTTAGGAACACTGAAGCTTTCTTT. Translation gives CSVGIGRAFRNTEAFF.

This clonotype was picked up a small number of times. A read error may produce the germline difference seen at one junction end. This CDR3 is CASSFIAGDYNEQFF. The CDR3 region has the DNA TGTGCCAGCAGCTTTATAGCGGGAGACTACAATGAGCAGTTCTTC. The rearrangement joins TRBV5-1 to TRBJ2-1, with 9 bases aligning to TRBD2. Germline CDR1 SGHRS, CDR2 YFSETQ. This CDR3 has 15 amino acids.

V and J are TRBV28 and TRBJ2-1, with 8 positions matching TRBD1. From germline, CDR1 is MDHEN and CDR2 SYDVKM. CDR3 length equals 14 residues. V lost 2 bases to trimming and J lost 8 bases; unmatched junction nucleotides: 5. The DNA of the CDR3 is TGTGCCAGCAGTTTAGGGGACAGGAGAGATGAGCAGTTCTTC. The encoded protein is CASSLGDRRDEQFF.

This clonotype has a handful of counts. The rearrangement uses TRBV5-1 and TRBJ2-7; 12 bases align to TRBD2. CDR3 length equals 16 residues. With V trimmed by 4 bases and J by 5 bases, 10 bases remained unmatched. In germline, CDR1 is SGHRS, CDR2 YFSETQ. Here the CDR3 DNA reads TGCGCCAGCAGCGGAAGACGACTAGCGGGAGACCACGAGCAGTACTTC. Translated, it gives CASSGRRLAGDHEQYF.

A note on this clonotype: The germline gene is not matched at one end of the junction; a read error may be the cause. CDR3 coding DNA: TGTGCCGGCAGCGTAGCTCAGGGGGCCTCAACAGATACGCAGTATTTT. This gives the protein CAGSVAQGASTDTQYF. The chain carries TRBV9 and TRBJ2-3; 8 positions agree with TRBD1. Germline V gene data show CDR1 as SGDLS and CDR2 as YYNGEE. The CDR3 has 16 residues.

This clonotype was counted at least ten times. This rearrangement joins TRBV30 to TRBJ2-3, with D unclear. CDR3 size: 12 residues. V was clipped by 4 bases and J by 6 bases, with 11 bases between them. Per germline, CDR1 GTSNPN and CDR2 SVGIG (reference sequence). The CDR3 spells CAWTPYSDTQYF. In DNA, the CDR3 is TGTGCCTGGACGCCCTACAGCGATACGCAGTATTTT.

At least ten counts were recorded for this clonotype. V usage is TRBV2 and J usage is TRBJ1-3, with TRBD1 as a possible D gene (6 bases). Germline V CDR1 and CDR2: SNHLY, FYNNEI. V was pared by 11 bases and J by 0 bases, with 14 bases between. The CDR3 spans 14 residues. CDR3 loop: CAGGQSFSGNTIYF. The DNA for the CDR3 is TGTGCCGGAGGACAGTCATTCTCTGGAAACACCATATATTTT.